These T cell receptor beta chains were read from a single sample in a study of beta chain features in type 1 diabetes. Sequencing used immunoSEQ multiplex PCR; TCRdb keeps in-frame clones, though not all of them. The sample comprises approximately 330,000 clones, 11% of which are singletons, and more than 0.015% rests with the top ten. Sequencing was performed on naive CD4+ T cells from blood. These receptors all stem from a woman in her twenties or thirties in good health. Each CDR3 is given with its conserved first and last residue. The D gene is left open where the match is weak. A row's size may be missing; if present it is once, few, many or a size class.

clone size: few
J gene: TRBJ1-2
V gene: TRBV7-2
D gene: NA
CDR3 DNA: TGTGCCAGCAGCTTAGGGCTGGCCAGGGGAAATCATGGCTACACCTTC
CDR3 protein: CASSLGLARGNHGYTF

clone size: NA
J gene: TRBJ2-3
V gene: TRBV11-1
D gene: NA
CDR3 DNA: TGTGCCAGCAGCTTAGCGAGGAGGGATACGCAGTATTTT
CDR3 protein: CASSLARRDTQYF

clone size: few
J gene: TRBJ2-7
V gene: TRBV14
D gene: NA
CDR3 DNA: TGTGCCAGCTCCCTTTACGAGCAGTACTTC
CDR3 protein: CASSLYEQYF

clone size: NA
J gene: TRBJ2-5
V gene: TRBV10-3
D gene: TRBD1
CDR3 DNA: TGTGCCATCAAGTGGGACAGGGAGGAGGAGACCCAGTACTTC
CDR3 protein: CAIKWDREEETQYF

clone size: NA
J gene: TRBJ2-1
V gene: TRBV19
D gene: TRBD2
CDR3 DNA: TGTGCCAGTAGTAGCGGGAGCTCCTACAATGAGCAGTTCTTC
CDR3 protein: CASSSGSSYNEQFF

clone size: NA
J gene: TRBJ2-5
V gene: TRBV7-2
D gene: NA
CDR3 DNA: TGTGCCAGCAGCTTAGCGCTCAGGATCCAAGAGACCCAGTACTTC
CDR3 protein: CASSLALRIQETQYF

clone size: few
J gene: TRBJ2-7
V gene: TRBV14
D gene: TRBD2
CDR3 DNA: TGTGCCAGCAGCCAGAGACCGGGACTAGCGTCGTACGAGCAGTACTTC
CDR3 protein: CASSQRPGLASYEQYF

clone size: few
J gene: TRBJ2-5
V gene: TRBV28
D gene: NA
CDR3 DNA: TGTGCCAGCAGTCCGGGGATAGCGGTGGGAGAGACCCAGTACTTC
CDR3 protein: CASSPGIAVGETQYF

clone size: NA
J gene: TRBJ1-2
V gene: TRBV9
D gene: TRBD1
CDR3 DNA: TGTGCCAGCAGCGCCGGGACAGGGCTTAACTATGGCTACACCTTC
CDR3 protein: CASSAGTGLNYGYTF

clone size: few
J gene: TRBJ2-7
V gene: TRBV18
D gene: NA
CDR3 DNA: TGTGCCAGCTCCAAGGGGGATTTCTACGAGCAGTACTTC
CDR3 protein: CASSKGDFYEQYF

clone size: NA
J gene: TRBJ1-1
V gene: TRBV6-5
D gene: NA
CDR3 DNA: TGTGCCAGCAGTGGAGGACAGCCCAACACTGAAGCTTTCTTT
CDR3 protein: CASSGGQPNTEAFF

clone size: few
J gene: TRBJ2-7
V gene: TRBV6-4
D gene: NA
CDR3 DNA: TGTGCCAGCAGTGTCACGAGAGGCTACGAGCAGTACTTC
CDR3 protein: CASSVTRGYEQYF

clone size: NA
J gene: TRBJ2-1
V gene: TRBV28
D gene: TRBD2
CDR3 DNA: TGTGCCAGCAGTCATTCCGCGGGACTAGCGGGAGTGCACAATGAGCAGTTCTTC
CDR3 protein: CASSHSAGLAGVHNEQFF

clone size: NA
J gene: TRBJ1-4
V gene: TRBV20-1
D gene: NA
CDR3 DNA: TGCAGTGCTAGAGTAGAGGCTTTACTGTTTTTT
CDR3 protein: CSARVEALLFF

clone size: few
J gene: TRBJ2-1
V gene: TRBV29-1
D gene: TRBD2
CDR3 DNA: TGCAGCGCGGGACTAGGAGGCAATGAGCAGTTCTTC
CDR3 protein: CSAGLGGNEQFF

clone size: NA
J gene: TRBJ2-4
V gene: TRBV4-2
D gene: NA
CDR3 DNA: TGTGCCAGCAGCCACCCGGGGGACGTCCTAGCCAAAAACATTCAGTACTTC
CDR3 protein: CASSHPGDVLAKNIQYF

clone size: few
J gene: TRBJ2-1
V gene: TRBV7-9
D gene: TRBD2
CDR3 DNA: TGTGCCAGCAGTGCCAGACTAGCGGGAGGGTACAATGAGCAGTTCTTC
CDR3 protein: CASSARLAGGYNEQFF

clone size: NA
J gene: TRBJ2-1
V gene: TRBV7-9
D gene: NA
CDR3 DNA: TGTGCCAGCAGTCAAACCCCAACTAACAATGAGCAGTTCTTC
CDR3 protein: CASSQTPTNNEQFF